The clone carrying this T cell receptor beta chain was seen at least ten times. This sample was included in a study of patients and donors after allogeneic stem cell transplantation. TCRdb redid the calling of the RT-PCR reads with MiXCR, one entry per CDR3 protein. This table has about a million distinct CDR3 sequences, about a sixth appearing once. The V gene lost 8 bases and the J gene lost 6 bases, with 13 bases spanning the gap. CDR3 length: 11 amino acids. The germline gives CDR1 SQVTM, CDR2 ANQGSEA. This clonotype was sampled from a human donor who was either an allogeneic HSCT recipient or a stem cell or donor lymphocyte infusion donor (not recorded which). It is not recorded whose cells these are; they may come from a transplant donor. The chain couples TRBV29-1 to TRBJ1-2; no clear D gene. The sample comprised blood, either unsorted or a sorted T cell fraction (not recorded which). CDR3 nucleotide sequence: TGCAGCATCTCCCCGACGGATGGCTACACCTTC. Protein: CSISPTDGYTF.